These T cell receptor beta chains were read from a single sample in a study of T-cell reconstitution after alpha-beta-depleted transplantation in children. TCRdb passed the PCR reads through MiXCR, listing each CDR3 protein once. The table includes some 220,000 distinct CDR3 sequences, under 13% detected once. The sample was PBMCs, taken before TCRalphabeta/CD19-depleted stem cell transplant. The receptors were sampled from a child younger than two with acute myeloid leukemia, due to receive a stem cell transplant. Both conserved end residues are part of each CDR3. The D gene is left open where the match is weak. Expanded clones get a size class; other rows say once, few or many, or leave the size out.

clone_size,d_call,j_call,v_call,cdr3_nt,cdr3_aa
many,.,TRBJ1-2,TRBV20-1,TGCAGTGCTAGAACAGAAATATATCTTTCAAATGGTGGCTACACCTTC,CSARTEIYLSNGGYTF
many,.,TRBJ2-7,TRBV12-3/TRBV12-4,TGTGCCAGCAGTTGGGGCATCTACGAGCAGTACTTC,CASSWGIYEQYF
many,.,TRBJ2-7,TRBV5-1,TGCGCCAGCAGCTTGGTCGGCAGATACTACGAGCAGTACTTC,CASSLVGRYYEQYF
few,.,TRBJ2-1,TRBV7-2,TGTGCCAGCAGCGTCGGAGGGACGAGGTCTTACAATGAGCAGTTCTTC,CASSVGGTRSYNEQFF
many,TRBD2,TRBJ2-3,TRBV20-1,TGCAGTGCCCCTCCTAGCGGGGGGACCACAGATACGCAGTATTTT,CSAPPSGGTTDTQYF
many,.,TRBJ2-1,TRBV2,TGTGCCAGCAGTGCCAAAAATCCGGGGGATGAGCAGTTCTTC,CASSAKNPGDEQFF
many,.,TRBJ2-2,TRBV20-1,TGCAGTGCTGCAAACACCGGGGAGCTGTTTTTT,CSAANTGELFF
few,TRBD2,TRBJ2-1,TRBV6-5,TGTGCCAGCAGTTACTCGATCGGGACTAGCGGGAGACATGAGCAGTTCTTC,CASSYSIGTSGRHEQFF
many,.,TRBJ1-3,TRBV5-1,TGCGCCAGCAGCTTTTGGACTGTGAGCTCTGGAAACACCATATATTTT,CASSFWTVSSGNTIYF
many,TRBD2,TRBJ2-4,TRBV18,TGTGCCAGCTCACCATCACTAGCGGGAGAGAACATTCAGTACTTC,CASSPSLAGENIQYF
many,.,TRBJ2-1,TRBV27,TGTGCCAGCAGTTTACCCCACCCCTACAATGAGCAGTTCTTC,CASSLPHPYNEQFF
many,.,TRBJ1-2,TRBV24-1,TGTGCCACCAGTGACCCAGGTCAGGGATTCTATGGCTACACCTTC,CATSDPGQGFYGYTF
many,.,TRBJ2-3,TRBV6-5,TGTGCCAGCAGTTACGGTCACCTAGCTCCAGATACGCAGTATTTT,CASSYGHLAPDTQYF
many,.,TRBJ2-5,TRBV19,TGTGCCAGTAGCAGACCGACCCAGGGAGGCCTAGAGACCCAGTACTTC,CASSRPTQGGLETQYF
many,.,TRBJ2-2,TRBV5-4,TGTGCCAGCAGCTTGTCAGCGGGCACCGGGGAGCTGTTTTTT,CASSLSAGTGELFF
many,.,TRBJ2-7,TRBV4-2,TGTGCCAGCAGCCGAGACGAGGGAGCCCCGAGGTACTTC,CASSRDEGAPRYF
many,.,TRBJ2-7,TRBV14,TGTGCCAGCAGCAGGTTGGAGGGATGGGGCTACGAGCAGTACTTC,CASSRLEGWGYEQYF
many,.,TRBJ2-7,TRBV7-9,TGTGCCAGCAGCTTAAGTCCGGGCGAGCAGTACTTC,CASSLSPGEQYF
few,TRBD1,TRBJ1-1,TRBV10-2,TGCGCCACTATAGGGGGCATGAACACTGAAGCTTTCTTT,CATIGGMNTEAFF
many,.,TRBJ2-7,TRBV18,TGTGCCAGCTCACCCGCGGTGGCCTACGAGCAGTACTTC,CASSPAVAYEQYF
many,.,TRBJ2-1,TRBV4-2,TGTGCCAGCAGCGCGGGACTCTTTACCGACAATGAGCAGTTCTTC,CASSAGLFTDNEQFF
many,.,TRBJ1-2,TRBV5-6,TGTGCCAGCAGCCGAGCCTTCTATGGCTACACCTTC,CASSRAFYGYTF
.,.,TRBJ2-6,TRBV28,TGTGCCAGCAGTCAAGGGGCCGCGCGCGGGGCCAACGTCCTGACTTTC,CASSQGAARGANVLTF
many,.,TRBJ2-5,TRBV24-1,TGTGCCACCAGTGGGGGCCACCAAGAGACCCAGTACTTC,CATSGGHQETQYF
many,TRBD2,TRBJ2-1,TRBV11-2,TGTGCCAGCAGACGGAGCGGGGGGGCCTTCTACATTGAGCAGTTCTTC,CASRRSGGAFYIEQFF
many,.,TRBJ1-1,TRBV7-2,TGTGCCAGCAGCTTAGTATTGGGGGTAACGAACACTGAAGCTTTCTTT,CASSLVLGVTNTEAFF
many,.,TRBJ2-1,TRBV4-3,TGCGCCAGCAGCCACGTGAGCTCCTACAATGAGCAGTTCTTC,CASSHVSSYNEQFF
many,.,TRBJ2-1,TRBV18,TGTGCCAGCTCGTCGCGGGCAGATGAGCAGTTCTTC,CASSSRADEQFF
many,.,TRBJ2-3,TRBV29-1,TGCAGCGTTGAATATCGGCCTAGCAGTCCAGATACGCAGTATTTT,CSVEYRPSSPDTQYF
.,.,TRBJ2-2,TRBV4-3,TGCGCCAGCAGCCAAGAAGCGAACACCGGGGAGCTGTTTTTT,CASSQEANTGELFF
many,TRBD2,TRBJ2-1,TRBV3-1,TGTGCCAGCAGCCAAGACCTTTTAGCGGGGGCCCTTAATGAGCAGTTCTTC,CASSQDLLAGALNEQFF
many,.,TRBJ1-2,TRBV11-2,TGTGCCAGCAGCAACACAGGGCTTCGGGGCTACACCTTC,CASSNTGLRGYTF
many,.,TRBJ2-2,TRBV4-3,TGCGCCAGCAGCCAGCGGCGAACCTCCGCCGGGGAGCTGTTTTTT,CASSQRRTSAGELFF
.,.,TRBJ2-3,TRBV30,TGTGCCTGGAGTGTCCAGGGGTGGAGGCGCACAGATACGCAGTATTTT,CAWSVQGWRRTDTQYF
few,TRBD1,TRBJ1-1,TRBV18,TGTGCCAGCTCACCCGGGACAGGGATAGATCTCTTT,CASSPGTGIDLF
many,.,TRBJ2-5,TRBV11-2,TGTGCCAGCAGCCAGGACTTCCAAGAGACCCAGTACTTC,CASSQDFQETQYF
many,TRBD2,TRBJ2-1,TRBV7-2,TGTGCCAGCAGCTTAGGCAGGACTAGCGGCTACAATGAGCAGTTCTTC,CASSLGRTSGYNEQFF
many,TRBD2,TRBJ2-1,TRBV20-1,TGCAGTGCCCTAATAGCGGGAGGGTACAATGAGCAGTTCTTC,CSALIAGGYNEQFF
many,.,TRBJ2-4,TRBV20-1,TGCAGTGCCCAGGGGGGGGCGACAGCCAAAAACATTCAGTACTTC,CSAQGGATAKNIQYF
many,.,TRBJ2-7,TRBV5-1,TGCGCCAGCAGCCCCGACACCGCTCTCTACGAGCAGTACTTC,CASSPDTALYEQYF
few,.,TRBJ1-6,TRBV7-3,TGTGCCAGCAGCTTAGGGCAGGCCTATTCACCCCTCCACTTT,CASSLGQAYSPLHF
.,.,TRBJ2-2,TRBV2,TGTGCCAGCGCCCGGGAAGGAAGCGGGAACACCGGGGAGCTGTTTTTT,CASAREGSGNTGELFF
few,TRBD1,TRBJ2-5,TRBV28,TGTGCCAGTAGAGACAGGGGGCAGGAGACCCAGTACTTC,CASRDRGQETQYF
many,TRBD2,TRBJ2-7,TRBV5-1,TGCGCCAGCAGCCAATCTAGCGGGAGTTACGAGCAGTACTTC,CASSQSSGSYEQYF
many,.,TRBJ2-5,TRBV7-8,TGTGCCAGCAGCTTAAAGTCGAATTTAGAGCGTCGCGAGACCCAGTACTTC,CASSLKSNLERRETQYF
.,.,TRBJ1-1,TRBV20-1,TGCAGTGCTAGACCCACCGGAGGTACGAACACTGAAGCTTTCTTT,CSARPTGGTNTEAFF
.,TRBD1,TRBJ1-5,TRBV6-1,TGTGCCAGCAGCCTGGGACAGGAGGGTCAGCCCCAGCATTTT,CASSLGQEGQPQHF
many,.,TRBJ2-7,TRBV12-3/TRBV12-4,TGTGCCAGCAGTACCGCGGTTAGAGACGAGCAGTACTTC,CASSTAVRDEQYF
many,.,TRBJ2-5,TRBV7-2,TGTGCCAGCAGCTATCGGACCGGCCTTGAGGGGGAGACCCAGTACTTC,CASSYRTGLEGETQYF
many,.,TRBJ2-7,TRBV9,TGTGCCAGCAGCGTAGAAGGGGGGAATCGGCAGTACTTC,CASSVEGGNRQYF
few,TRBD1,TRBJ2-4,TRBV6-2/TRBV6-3,TGTGCCAGCAGGGAACGGGACAGGTCCAAAAACATTCAGTACTTC,CASRERDRSKNIQYF
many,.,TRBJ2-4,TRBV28,TGTGCCAGCAGTTTTAAGGGCCACAGGGTGGGCAAAAACATTCAGTACTTC,CASSFKGHRVGKNIQYF
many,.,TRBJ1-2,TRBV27,TGTGCCAGCAGTTTCAGGAGGGGCGCCGTTAACTATGGCTACACCTTC,CASSFRRGAVNYGYTF
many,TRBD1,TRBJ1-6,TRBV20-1,TGCAGTGCACCTGACAGGGGCAATAATTCACCCCTCCACTTT,CSAPDRGNNSPLHF
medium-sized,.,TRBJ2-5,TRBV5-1,TGCGCCAGCAGCCCTGACTACCGGGAGGAGACCCAGTACTTC,CASSPDYREETQYF